The 29 T cell receptor beta chains reported below all come from one sample, sequenced in a study of blood T cell repertoires in COVID-19. Clones were read by immunoSEQ multiplex PCR, and TCRdb kept only the in-frame ones, dropping some. There are 70,000 to 100,000 clones in the sample; 90% occur only once, and roughly 4.5% lies in the top ten. Sequenced sample: peripheral blood. Every receptor here comes from an elderly woman with active or convalescent COVID-19.

The gene calls are TRBV28 and TRBJ2-7, with D possibly being TRBD2 (5 bases). V was trimmed by 5 bases and J by 2 bases, leaving 16 bases between them. This CDR3 comprises 15 residues. CDR1 and CDR2 (germline): MDHEN, SYDVKM. CDR3 protein: CASSPRFTGTYEQYF. For the CDR3, the DNA is TGTGCCAGCAGTCCCAGGTTCACGGGAACCTACGAGCAGTACTTC.

J is TRBJ2-1 and V is TRBV10-1, with 11 bases fitting TRBD1. CDR1 is WNHNN, CDR2 SYGVQD, per germline (reference sequence). The CDR3 runs to 16 residues. J was trimmed by 7 bases and V by 6 bases; bases with no gene match: 11. For the CDR3, the DNA is TGCGCCAGCAGCCCCCTCGGACAGGGGGCGAGAAATGAGCAGTTCTTC. Residues: CASSPLGQGARNEQFF.

The chain is built from TRBV27 and TRBJ1-5; D possibly corresponds to TRBD1 (6 bases). The germline CDR1 and CDR2 sequences are MNHEY and SMNVEV (reference sequence). V gave up 6 bases and J gave up 1 base, with 10 bases separating them. The CDR3 has 14 amino acids. The CDR3 DNA is TGTGCCAGCAGCTTCAGGGGAAGCAATCAGCCCCAGCATTTT. Its translation is CASSFRGSNQPQHF.

J is TRBJ2-4 and V is TRBV18; D is unclear. The CDR3 runs 13 residues. V lost 6 bases and J lost 6, with 12 bases in between. Germline values: CDR1 KGHSH, CDR2 LQKENI. The CDR3 nucleotides are TGTGCCAGCTCCCCTAACACAGTAAACATTCAGTACTTC. It specifies CASSPNTVNIQYF.

The chain links TRBV5-4 to TRBJ1-6, with 7 nucleotides matching TRBD1. The CDR3 spans 15 residues. Germline values: CDR1 SGHNT, CDR2 YYREEE (reference sequence). V was pared by 6 bases and J by 10 bases, with 13 bases of the junction left unmatched. CDR3 loop: CASTRGKRTDSPLHF. CDR3 nucleotides: TGTGCCAGCACCAGGGGGAAGAGGACAGACTCACCCCTCCACTTT.

The chain combines TRBV4-2 with TRBJ2-1, with TRBD1 as a possible D gene (6 bases). The CDR3 sequence is 16 residues long. The germline CDR1 and CDR2 sequences are LGHNA and YNFKEQ. Between the trimmed V and J ends, which lost 0 bases and 4 bases, there was a span of 13 bases. The DNA of the CDR3 is TGTGCCAGCAGCCAAGAAGTGTCAGGGGCGTACAATGAGCAGTTCTTC. As protein: CASSQEVSGAYNEQFF.

This clone was found once. This chain uses TRBV28 with TRBJ1-4; 9 nucleotides align to TRBD1. CDR1 MDHEN and CDR2 SYDVKM come from the germline V gene. The CDR3 sequence is 15 residues long. The ends lost 6 bases at V and 6 bases at J; junction bases unmatched: 8. CDR3 sequence: CASSHTGGLDEKLFF. CDR3 nucleotides: TGTGCCAGCAGCCATACAGGGGGCTTAGATGAAAAACTGTTTTTT. Full variable domain (remainder filled in from reference TRBV28 and TRBJ1-4): DVKVTQSSRYLVKRTGEKVFLECVQDMDHENMFWYRQDPGLGLRLIYFSYDVKMKEKGDIPEGYSVSREKKERFSLILESASTNQTSMYLCASSHTGGLDEKLFFGSGTQLSVL.

The gene calls are TRBV9 and TRBJ2-7, with 9 bases aligning to TRBD1. The CDR3 length is 16 residues. In germline, CDR1 is SGDLS, CDR2 YYNGEE. The J segment lost 1 base and the V segment lost 0 bases, leaving 5 bases of the junction unmatched. CDR3 DNA: TGTGCCAGCAGCGTAGCAGGGACAGGGTCATCCTACGAGCAGTACTTC. Translating it yields CASSVAGTGSSYEQYF.

With respect to this clone: Other DNA sequences of this sample code for an identical CDR3. V is TRBV28 and J is TRBJ1-5, with 8 bases that match TRBD1. The CDR3 consists of 13 residues. Germline CDR1 MDHEN, CDR2 SYDVKM. V shed 6 bases, J shed 4 bases, and the junction held 2 bases outside the gene matches. DNA for the CDR3: TGTGCCAGCAGCACAGGGGGAAATCAGCCCCAGCATTTT. This encodes CASSTGGNQPQHF.

CDR3 amino acids: CASSSPSGNYEQYF. The DNA for the CDR3 is TGTGCCAGCAGCTCCCCTAGCGGAAACTACGAGCAGTACTTC. The V call is TRBV5-4, the J call TRBJ2-7; 7 nucleotides align to TRBD2. The CDR3 runs 14 residues. J was trimmed by 3 bases and V by 3 bases; bases with no gene match: 6. Germline V gene data show CDR1 as SGHNT and CDR2 as YYREEE (reference sequence).

This clone was detected only once. The chain uses TRBV19 and TRBJ1-5; TRBD1 might be the D (6 bases). From germline, CDR1 is LNHDA and CDR2 SQIVND (reference sequence). The CDR3 is 15 residues long. Trimming cost V 6 bases and J 0 bases, with 12 bases left between them. The CDR3 bases are TGTGCCAGTAGGGATAGGGGGACTAGCAATCAGCCCCAGCATTTT. As protein: CASRDRGTSNQPQHF.

This clone was observed once. The CDR3 DNA reads as TGTGCCAGCAGCTACTACAGGGGGCTGAACAATGAGCAGTTCTTC. This encodes CASSYYRGLNNEQFF. The chain carries TRBV7-2 and TRBJ2-1, with 9 bases fitting TRBD1. Per germline, CDR1 SGHTA and CDR2 FQGNSA. V dropped 4 bases and J dropped 5; count of bases not matched to a gene: 6. The CDR3 loop spans 15 amino acids.

This chain links TRBV5-6 with TRBJ2-7; D may be TRBD2 (5 bases). The V end was cut by 4 bases, the J end by 5 bases, with 19 bases between. The CDR3 has 15 residues. Germline lookup yields CDR1 SGHDT and CDR2 YYEEEE. The CDR3 loop reads CASSQDLGGNDEQYF. The CDR3 DNA sequence: TGTGCCAGCAGCCAGGACCTCGGAGGCAATGACGAGCAGTACTTC.

The J gene is TRBJ2-5, the V gene TRBV7-6, with TRBD2 as a possible D gene (6 bases). Germline lookup yields CDR1 SGHVS and CDR2 FNYEAQ. V was trimmed by 3 bases and J by 5 bases, leaving 10 bases between them. This CDR3 contains 13 residues. CDR3 protein: CASSFGGRETQYF. Here the CDR3 DNA reads TGTGCCAGCAGCTTCGGGGGTCGGGAGACCCAGTACTTC.

The chain has TRBV18 and TRBJ2-5, with 11 bases lining up with TRBD2. This CDR3 has 16 residues. The germline V gene encodes CDR1 KGHSH and CDR2 LQKENI. V dropped 4 bases and J dropped 0; count of bases not matched to a gene: 4. CDR3 residues: CASSLTSGRHQETQYF. CDR3 coding DNA: TGTGCCAGCTCACTCACTAGCGGGAGACACCAAGAGACCCAGTACTTC. The full variable domain, its missing parts supplied by reference TRBV18 and TRBJ2-5, is NAGVMQNPRHLVRRRGQEARLRCSPMKGHSHVYWYRQLPEEGLKFMVYLQKENIIDESGMPKERFSAEFPKEGPSILRIQQVVRGDSAAYFCASSLTSGRHQETQYFGPGTRLLVL.

The gene calls are TRBV4-1 and TRBJ1-1, with 11 bases matching TRBD1. Germline-derived CDR1 and CDR2 are MGHRA and YSYEKL. With V trimmed by 4 bases and J by 8 bases, 12 bases remained unmatched. CDR3 length equals 16 residues. CDR3 DNA: TGCGCCAGCAGCCTTCGAACAACCGGGACAGGGGGAGAAGCTTTCTTT. Protein sequence: CASSLRTTGTGGEAFF.

This chain joins TRBV5-4 and TRBJ2-3, with TRBD2 matching over 10 bases. Unmatched junction bases numbered 8, after V lost 2 bases and J lost 5 bases. CDR3 length: 16 amino acids. The germline V gene encodes CDR1 SGHNT and CDR2 YYREEE (reference sequence). CDR3 in amino acids: CASSFPTSGLEDTQYF. In DNA form, the CDR3 reads TGTGCCAGCAGCTTCCCGACTAGCGGGTTGGAAGATACGCAGTATTTT.

This sequence joins TRBV19 and TRBJ1-3; perhaps TRBD1 as D (5 bases). The CDR3 spans 15 residues. V was clipped by 6 bases and J by 2 bases, with 14 bases between them. Germline CDR1 reads LNHDA; CDR2 reads SQIVND (reference sequence). The CDR3 protein is CASRPTEGTGNTIYF. As DNA, the CDR3 is TGTGCCAGTAGACCGACAGAAGGGACTGGAAACACCATATATTTT.

The chain uses TRBV6-5 and TRBJ1-1; 7 nucleotides align to TRBD1. J lost 6 bases, V lost 2 bases, and 9 bases had no gene match. There are 15 residues in the CDR3. The V gene's germline CDR1 is MNHEY and CDR2 SVGAGI. This CDR3 is CASSYRSIQGSEAFF. CDR3 bases: TGTGCCAGCAGTTACCGCTCCATACAGGGGTCTGAAGCTTTCTTT.

V and J are TRBV19 and TRBJ1-2; 7 bases agree with TRBD1. The germline gives CDR1 LNHDA, CDR2 SQIVND (reference sequence). The CDR3 totals 21 residues. V lost 7 bases, J lost 5 bases, and 31 bases stayed unmatched. The DNA for the CDR3 is TGTGCCAGTAACCCTTTCCACGCTCGGGGGGGACAGACGAGTCTTTATTATGGCTACACCTTC. This sequence encodes CASNPFHARGGQTSLYYGYTF.

V is TRBV18 and J is TRBJ2-5; TRBD1 agrees at 8 bases. Germline V CDR1 and CDR2: KGHSH, LQKENI. Germline trimming cut 6 bases from V and 5 bases from J; bases unmatched to any gene: 8. The CDR3 runs 14 residues. The CDR3 DNA is TGTGCCAGCTCGCGGGACAGGATGGGGGAGACCCAGTACTTC. This sequence encodes CASSRDRMGETQYF. The whole variable domain, filled in from reference TRBV18 and TRBJ2-5, reads NAGVMQNPRHLVRRRGQEARLRCSPMKGHSHVYWYRQLPEEGLKFMVYLQKENIIDESGMPKERFSAEFPKEGPSILRIQQVVRGDSAAYFCASSRDRMGETQYFGPGTRLLVL.

The rearrangement links TRBV4-1 to TRBJ2-2; TRBD2 matches at 12 bases. J gave up 3 bases and V 3 bases, and 2 bases lay outside the gene matches. The CDR3 totals 16 residues. Germline V gives CDR1 MGHRA, CDR2 YSYEKL. This CDR3 reads CASSQLAGGDTGELFF. In DNA form, the CDR3 reads TGCGCCAGCAGCCAGCTAGCGGGAGGGGACACCGGGGAGCTGTTTTTT.

This rearrangement joins TRBV19 to TRBJ1-2; D is possibly TRBD1 (6 bases). The CDR3 is 13 amino acids. V was shortened by 1 base and J by 13 bases, with 16 bases between the two germline ends. Germline V CDR1 and CDR2: LNHDA, SQIVND (reference sequence). In nucleotides, the CDR3 is TGTGCCAGTAGTATAGGGAGGATGGGGGCGCCCACCTTC. This codes for CASSIGRMGAPTF.

The chain uses TRBV11-2 and TRBJ1-5, with TRBD1 as a possible D gene (6 bases). Per the germline V gene, CDR1 is SGHAT and CDR2 is FQNNGV. This CDR3 has 15 amino acids. The V and J ends lost 4 bases and 2 bases respectively, with 12 bases between them. CDR3 residues: CASSSGVGGNQPQHF. CDR3 coding DNA: TGTGCCAGCAGCTCAGGGGTAGGGGGCAATCAGCCCCAGCATTTT.

V and J are TRBV28 and TRBJ2-7; 10 bases match TRBD2. The CDR3 extends over 19 amino acids. The V and J ends lost 5 bases and 7 bases, in that order; junction bases with no gene match: 23. Germline loops: CDR1 MDHEN, CDR2 SYDVKM. The chain's CDR3 is CASSPFRASGSTLPGEQYF. CDR3 in DNA: TGTGCCAGCAGTCCCTTCCGGGCTAGCGGGAGCACCCTCCCGGGTGAGCAGTACTTC.

J is TRBJ1-5 and V is TRBV18; perhaps TRBD1 as D (6 bases). This CDR3 is 14 amino acids long. With 4 bases removed from V and 5 bases from J, the gap between germline ends came to 12 bases. CDR1 KGHSH and CDR2 LQKENI come from the germline V gene. The CDR3 DNA follows: TGTGCCAGCTCACAGACAGGCATAGATCAGCCCCAGCATTTT. This gives the protein CASSQTGIDQPQHF.

The chain joins TRBV2 to TRBJ1-3, with D possibly TRBD1 on 5 matching bases. In germline, CDR1 is SNHLY, CDR2 FYNNEI. The CDR3 loop spans 14 amino acids. Trimming took 8 bases from V and 1 from J, leaving 12 bases between them. CDR3 region: CASGPRTSGNTIYF. In DNA, the CDR3 is TGTGCCAGCGGACCAAGGACATCTGGAAACACCATATATTTT.

The rearrangement uses TRBV18 and TRBJ1-6, with 8 bases matching TRBD1. CDR3 length: 16 residues. CDR1 and CDR2 from the germline V gene are KGHSH and LQKENI. J gave up 9 bases and V 2 bases, and 9 bases lay outside the gene matches. Here the CDR3 DNA reads TGTGCCAGCTCACCATCCCGTGGGACAGGAGGTTCACCCCTCCACTTT. Translated: CASSPSRGTGGSPLHF.

The V call is TRBV2, the J call TRBJ1-3; D uncertain. The CDR3 contains 14 residues. With 6 bases removed from V and 9 bases from J, the gap between germline ends came to 18 bases. In germline, CDR1 is SNHLY, CDR2 FYNNEI. The CDR3 DNA sequence: TGTGCCAGCAGCGCAACATTCCAGGATGTCACCATATATTTT. Protein sequence: CASSATFQDVTIYF.